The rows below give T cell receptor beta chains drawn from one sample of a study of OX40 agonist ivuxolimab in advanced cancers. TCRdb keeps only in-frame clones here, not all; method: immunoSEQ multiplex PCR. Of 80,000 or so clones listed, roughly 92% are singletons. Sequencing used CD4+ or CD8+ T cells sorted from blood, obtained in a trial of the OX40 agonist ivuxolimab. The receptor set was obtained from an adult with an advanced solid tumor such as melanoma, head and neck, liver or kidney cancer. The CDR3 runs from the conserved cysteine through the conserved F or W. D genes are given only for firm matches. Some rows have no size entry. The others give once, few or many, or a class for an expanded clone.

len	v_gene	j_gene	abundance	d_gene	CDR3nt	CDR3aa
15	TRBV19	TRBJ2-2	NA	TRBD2	TGTGCCAGTAGTATAGGAGCGGGAGGTACCGGGGAGCTGTTTTTT	CASSIGAGGTGELFF
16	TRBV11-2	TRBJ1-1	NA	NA	TGTGCCAGCAGCCGCCGGCACGGGGGCCTGGACACTGAAGCTTTCTTT	CASSRRHGGLDTEAFF
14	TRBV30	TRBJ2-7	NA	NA	TGTGCCTGGAGCGGCGGGGAAATCTCCTACGAGCAGTACTTC	CAWSGGEISYEQYF
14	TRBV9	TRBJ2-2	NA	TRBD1	TGTGCCAGCAGCAACGCGGACAGGGACAGGGAGCTGTTTTTT	CASSNADRDRELFF
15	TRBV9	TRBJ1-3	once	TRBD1	TGTGCCAGCAGCGTAGGACAGGGATTCGAAAACACCATATATTTT	CASSVGQGFENTIYF
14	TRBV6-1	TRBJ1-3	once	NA	TGTGCCAGCAGTGCGCTTGCGGAAGGATACACCATATATTTT	CASSALAEGYTIYF
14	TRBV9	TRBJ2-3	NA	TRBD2	TGTGCCAGCAGCGTAAGCGGGGTCTCAGATACGCAGTATTTT	CASSVSGVSDTQYF
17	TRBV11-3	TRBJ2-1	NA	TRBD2	TGTGCCAGCAGCTTGGGACTAGCGGCGTTCTCCTACAATGAGCAGTTCTTC	CASSLGLAAFSYNEQFF
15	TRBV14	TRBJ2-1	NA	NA	TGTGCCAGCAGCCTCCCGGGACTCACCTACAATGAGCAGTTCTTC	CASSLPGLTYNEQFF
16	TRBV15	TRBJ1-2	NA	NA	TGTGCCACCAGCAGAGATCCAGGGAGGTATAACTATGGCTACACCTTC	CATSRDPGRYNYGYTF
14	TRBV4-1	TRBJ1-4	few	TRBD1	TGCGCCAGCAGCCCGGGACAGGGAAATGAAAAACTGTTTTTT	CASSPGQGNEKLFF